This TCR beta chain was obtained from a study of PD-1 blockade in classical Hodgkin lymphoma (dated by TCRdb to 2019 to 2021). Notes on the research overall: Nivolumab dosing was 3 mg/kg intravenously every 2 weeks, continuing until either disease progression or unacceptable toxicity. A peripheral blood immune signature of response to PD-1 blockade in classical Hodgkin lymphoma was defined using TCR beta sequencing and CyTOF.

Genomic DNA was isolated using the Qiagen DNeasy kit from unsorted PBMCs as well as from negatively selected CD4+ and CD8+ fractions. Amplification of TCR beta CDR3 regions was done by immunoSEQ multiplex PCR with primers that anneal to V and J segments. A synthetic immune receptor repertoire was used to minimize amplification bias, and remaining bias was computationally removed after sequencing. In the paper's pipeline: Custom Python scripts were used to quantify repertoire diversity as the Shannon entropy index. Unsorted, CD4+ and CD8+ repertoires were examined separately, except in combined analyses, for which CD4+ and CD8+ sequences were merged in silico. A clone counted as expanded when the clone's frequency after treatment rose at least 2-fold relative to C1D1, and clones undetected at baseline were given a pseudocount of 0.5. Singleton clones were defined as clones with 0 or 1 copy at C1D1, and non-singleton clones were defined as clones with 2 or more copies. Clones expanded in unsorted samples were labelled as CD4+, CD8+ or unknown by matching protein sequences in sorted samples from the same patient. Wilcoxon tests on paired samples were used to test diversity changes from C1D1 to C4D1. The clones in this table, taken by TCRdb from immuneACCESS, are in-frame only. Not every clone is retained; where verified, under half of the shortfall comes from an unresolved V gene, and the cause of the rest is unknown. V and J calls and clone size follow that table, whereas D and trimming were derived from the DNA. Within this sample are tens of thousands of clones, with around 73% of them counted one time only. Approximately 24% of the sample rests with the top ten.

Reading the label with the study, this specimen's time point is: cycle 2 day 1 (C2D1) of nivolumab. All trial patients had relapsed after autologous stem cell transplantation, with cohorts A, B and C differing in prior brentuximab vedotin exposure. The trial cohort comprised approximately 55 patients with relapsed/refractory classical Hodgkin lymphoma whose best overall responses were complete response, partial response or progressive disease. Single-agent nivolumab was administered to trial patients in the multi-cohort phase II CheckMate 205 trial. An independent review committee assessed best overall response by applying the 2007 International Working Group response criteria. Trial PBMCs were collected just before the start of nivolumab (C1D1) and during therapy at cycle 2 day 1 and cycle 4 day 1. Peripheral blood was collected in 8 mL Vacutainer Cell Preparation Tubes, from which PBMCs were isolated by centrifugation and then cryopreserved.

In regard to this clone: What this receptor recognizes is not known. No quality values exist for individual bases; no much larger clone is one base distant.

The study at large found these results: Baseline TCR diversity was reported as lower in newly diagnosed patients than in healthy donors, and lower still in relapsed/refractory patients. Diversity was lower in patients who began nivolumab less than 1 year after ASCT, so these patients were left out of later analyses to avoid confounding by immune reconstitution. CD4+ but not CD8+ TCR diversity rose significantly by C4D1 (p=0.0027 vs p=0.16), most apparent in complete responders (p=0.02). Trial patients with a complete response had baseline diversity similar to that of newly diagnosed patients, while partial responders and progressors had significantly lower diversity. Only a single clinical trial cohort was studied, and what caused the repertoire differences, possibly disease activity or prior therapy, remained undefined.

V sheds 1 base and J sheds 3 bases, leaving 12 bases between their ends. CDR1 and CDR2 were assigned from the germline V gene (reference sequence) as SEHNR and FQNEAQ. From its cysteine to its phenylalanine, the CDR3 spans 15 amino acids. The DNA shown is the 45-base CDR3, in frame from base 1. Specimen: peripheral blood mononuclear cells (PBMCs), collected before the second cycle of nivolumab. The sequence was collected from a human donor with classical Hodgkin lymphoma. The rearrangement joined TRBV7-9 to TRBJ1-1; the D segment could be TRBD1, given 6 matching bases. The bases are TGTGCCAGCAGCTTAGGAGGGGGTGCGGACACTGAAGCTTTCTTT. Its product reads: CASSLGGGADTEAFF.